This section outlines one TCR beta chain sequence together with its context. A few counts support this clone. Its target antigen remains unknown. The input lacks base qualities; no much larger clone sits a single base away. CDR1 and CDR2, per the germline V gene, are MDHEN and SYDVKM. The CDR3 sequence holds 14 residues, the cysteine and phenylalanine included. CDR3 DNA only is kept here, 42 bases in frame from base 1. The junction shows trimming of 3 bases on V and 7 bases on J, plus 15 bases between the germline ends. A single peripheral blood draw of around 120 mL on average was collected from each donor into heparinised tubes. Naive, central memory, regulatory and stem cell-like memory CD4+ T cells were sorted on a BD FACSAria II using a panel including CD45RO, CCR7, CD25, CD127, CD95 and CD27. Purity was above 95% for every sorted population. PBMCs were isolated right away by Lymphoprep density gradient centrifugation and were stained directly, without culture. So that batch effects would be minimized, each experiment stained and sorted samples in pairs, pairing one healthy donor with one patient.

This specimen belongs to a study of beta chain features in type 1 diabetes (dated by TCRdb to the late 2010s). About the full investigation: Mean age, gender distribution, total cell number and subset yield were not different between patients and healthy donors. A total of roughly 100 million sorted cells were examined across all samples, and a strong correlation was observed between cell number per subset and RNA yield. The study compared TCRB repertoires of sorted circulating CD4+ T cell subsets between recently diagnosed type 1 diabetes patients and matched healthy donors. Regulatory and stem cell-like memory subsets were isolated from only 8 patients and about eight healthy donors, whereas naive and central memory subsets came from all 28 donors.

The High Capacity cDNA Reverse Transcription Kit was used to reverse transcribe all of the isolated RNA, meaning that expressed TCRB transcripts were what got sequenced. Deep immunoSEQ sequencing was applied to naive, central memory and regulatory T cell samples, giving an average of about 3.7 million total reads per sample. Sorted cells were lysed in RLT buffer, and RNA was extracted using DNase-treated RNeasy Micro or Mini kits according to cell number. Each cell subset was processed on its own to prevent cross-contamination, while patient and healthy donor samples were processed together. The immunoSEQ multiplex PCR was used to amplify TCRB sequences from cDNA, generating 87-bp fragments that spanned the CDR3 region. Sequencing of the amplicons was done on the Illumina HiSeq platform. The published analysis was carried out like this. Synthetic template baselines were used to correct PCR bias computationally, reads within Hamming distance 2 were collapsed, and singletons that could not be merged were discarded. Reads were aligned against IMGT to assign V, D and J genes, CDR3 length and insertions or deletions at six rearrangement sites. Within each subset, clonotype counts were normalized to sorted cell number, after which true diversity and Gini coefficients were computed with the tcR R package. Repertoire sharing was quantified using the overlap coefficient calculated on TCRB nucleotide sequences. Out-of-frame TCRB sequences from naive cells were analyzed as a proxy for the pre-selection repertoire. This is the immuneACCESS table as TCRdb keeps it, with only in-frame sequences that have V and J called. A part of the clones is gone; compared with another copy, unresolved V genes explain less than half, and the rest is unexplained. V, J and clone size reflect that table, while D and trimming were determined from the DNA. A total of 500,000 to 800,000 clones appear in this sample, approximately 13% of them only once. The ten biggest clones cover about 0.11% of the sample.

On the study overall, not on this receptor specifically: Because cDNA rather than genomic DNA was sequenced, highly expressing activated cells could have been over-represented, although no difference in activation and CD3 levels was found between groups. In all four CD4+ subsets, TCRB CDR3 length was moderately but significantly shorter in type 1 diabetes patients. Naive, central memory and regulatory TCRB repertoires appeared more similar among patients than among healthy donors. At VDJ recombination sites, patients with type 1 diabetes made fewer insertions and deleted more nucleotides, a pattern implying thymic rearrangement abnormalities. Shorter templates might have been favored by PCR, but patient and control samples were amplified and corrected together, so both groups would have been affected equally by any skew. Because small numbers of individuals were included in the HLA sub-analyses, any influence of HLA type on TCRB rearrangement was left unresolved.

The sequence came from a man aged 30 to 39 with type 1 diabetes. The chain employs TRBV28 and TRBJ2-5; the D assignment is uncertain and may be TRBD1 or TRBD2, with 6 bases supporting each. Sequenced input: naive CD4+ T cells from blood. The label giving this sample's cell subset or site can be read as: true naive CD4+ T cells. The CDR3 region reads CASSFPPKGGTQYF. The DNA sequence follows: TGTGCCAGCAGTTTCCCCCCTAAGGGGGGGACCCAGTACTTC.